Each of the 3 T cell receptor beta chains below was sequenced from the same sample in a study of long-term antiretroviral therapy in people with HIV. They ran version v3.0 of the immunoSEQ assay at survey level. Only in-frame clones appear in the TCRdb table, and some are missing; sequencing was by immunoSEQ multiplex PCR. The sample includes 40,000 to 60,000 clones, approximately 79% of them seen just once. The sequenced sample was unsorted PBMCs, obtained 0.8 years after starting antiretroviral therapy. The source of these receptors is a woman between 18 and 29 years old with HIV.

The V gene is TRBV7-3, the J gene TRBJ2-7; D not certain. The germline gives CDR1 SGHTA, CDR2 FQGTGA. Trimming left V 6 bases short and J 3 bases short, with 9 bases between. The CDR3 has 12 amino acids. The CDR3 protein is CASSLDLYEQYF. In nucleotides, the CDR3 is TGTGCCAGCAGTTTGGACCTCTACGAGCAGTACTTC.

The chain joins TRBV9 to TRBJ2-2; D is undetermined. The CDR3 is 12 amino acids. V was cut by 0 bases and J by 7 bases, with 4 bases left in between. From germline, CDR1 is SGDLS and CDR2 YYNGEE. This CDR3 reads CASSVGNGELFF. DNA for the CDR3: TGTGCCAGCAGCGTAGGGAACGGGGAGCTGTTTTTT.

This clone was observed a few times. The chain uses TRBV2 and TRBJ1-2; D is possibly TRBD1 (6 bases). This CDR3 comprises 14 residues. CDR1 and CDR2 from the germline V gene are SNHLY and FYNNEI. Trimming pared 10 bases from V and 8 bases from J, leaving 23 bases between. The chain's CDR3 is CATIGPTGQGGYTF. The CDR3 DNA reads TGTGCCACCATTGGACCGACGGGACAAGGGGGCTACACCTTC.